This is a list of T cell receptor beta chains from one sample in a study of blood T cell repertoires in COVID-19. Produced via immunoSEQ multiplex PCR; TCRdb's table is partial and in-frame only. The table shows around 160,000 clones, with more than 75% occurring only once. Sequencing input: peripheral blood. These receptors all come from a man aged 60-69 years with active or convalescent COVID-19. Each CDR3 is given without its conserved first and last residue. Each record gives: V gene, J gene, CDR3 protein.

>TRBV19|TRBJ1-5
ASSSDRGSVQPQH
>TRBV6-5|TRBJ2-1
ASSLLDEQF
>TRBV21-1|TRBJ2-3
ARSHRGACADTQY
>TRBV6-5|TRBJ1-2
ASSYRRTGGHYGYT
>TRBV6-5|TRBJ1-2
ASSHAKGASYGYT
>TRBV6-1|TRBJ2-1
ASSEAGGVGNEQF
>TRBV19|TRBJ1-2
ASTLGQGNYGYT
>TRBV5-1|TRBJ1-2
ASSFEGAGGYT
>TRBV5-4|TRBJ1-3
ASSSRVTGNTIY
>TRBV11-2|TRBJ1-4
ASSFLQGNEKLF
>TRBV29-1|TRBJ2-3
SVGPSGTSTDTQY
>TRBV19|TRBJ2-2
ASSMSANTGELF
>TRBV10-1|TRBJ1-6
ASSDGTGNSPLH
>TRBV29-1|TRBJ2-2
SVGALAGELF
>TRBV7-2|TRBJ1-2
ASSLVQGSGYT
>TRBV11-2|TRBJ1-5
ASSLEGGAGGNQPQH
>TRBV6-6|TRBJ1-1
ASGTGNTEAF
>TRBV7-9|TRBJ2-5
ASSFLPRGAGETQY
>TRBV6-4|TRBJ2-2
ASRPEDTGELF
>TRBV19|TRBJ1-3
ASRHMDTTGNTIY
>TRBV6-5|TRBJ1-2
ASSYSPQGRGYT
>TRBV29-1|TRBJ2-1
SVELSGSSYNEQF
>TRBV28|TRBJ1-1
ASSKRQVGTEAF
>TRBV6-5|TRBJ1-1
ASSYPSRGGDTEAF
>TRBV19|TRBJ1-5
ASSNPYQPQH
>TRBV12-3/TRBV12-4|TRBJ2-5
ASSLLRETQY
>TRBV5-4|TRBJ2-5
ATNGGGTQETQY
>TRBV7-2|TRBJ2-7
ASSLGLAGPYEQY
>TRBV3-1/TRBV3-2|TRBJ2-1
ASSQLYGREGNNEQF
>TRBV6-5|TRBJ2-5
ASSSAGREETQY
>TRBV27|TRBJ2-5
ASREYVNVETQY
>TRBV6-1|TRBJ1-2
ASSDGPRDGGYT
>TRBV7-2|TRBJ1-1
ASSLLMNTEAF
>TRBV24-1|TRBJ2-7
ATNYGRGYEQY
>TRBV5-6|TRBJ1-3
ASSLGQLGNTIY
>TRBV19|TRBJ2-2
ASNRLAGANTGELF
>TRBV6-5|TRBJ1-5
ASSFDSMGNQPQH
>TRBV6-1|TRBJ1-1
ASILTGASLEAF
>TRBV27|TRBJ2-1
ASSLQGYNEQF
>TRBV13|TRBJ1-1
ASSLVGDTEAF
>TRBV28|TRBJ2-7
ASSLLAGVVQQY
>TRBV6-5|TRBJ1-1
ASRRGGENTEAF
>TRBV19|TRBJ1-1
ASSPHRTGGTRTEAF
>TRBV7-6|TRBJ2-7
ASSLEAGNSYEQY
>TRBV28|TRBJ2-1
ASSLSVRGGNEQF
>TRBV6-1|TRBJ1-2
ASSEAETGYYGYT
>TRBV4-1|TRBJ1-2
ASSPGPKQGYGYT
>TRBV3-1/TRBV3-2|TRBJ1-1
ASSRQNTEAF
>TRBV6-5|TRBJ2-7
ASRQGPSPAQY
>TRBV30|TRBJ1-4
AWSAGNAEKLF
>TRBV12-3/TRBV12-4|TRBJ1-5
ASSWGQQPQH
>TRBV27|TRBJ1-6
ASSTPRGDRDNSPLH
>TRBV27|TRBJ1-1
ASSSDQVMNTEAF
>TRBV5-1|TRBJ1-2
ASSGGQGESNYGYT
>TRBV4-2|TRBJ1-1
ASSQDLGAMNTEAF